A single sample is the source of the 18 T cell receptor beta chains below, sequenced in a study of cytomegalovirus exposure and HLA in healthy donors. Method: immunoSEQ multiplex PCR; TCRdb's copy keeps in-frame clones and lacks some. The sample contains 150,000 to 200,000 clones, 70% to 90% of which appear only once. The specimen sequenced was PBMCs. These receptors were taken from a woman under 30 in good health and CMV-seronegative.

This chain joins TRBV7-9 and TRBJ2-3; D possibly corresponds to TRBD1 (6 bases). V dropped 2 bases and J dropped 4 bases, with 13 bases sitting between them. The germline gives CDR1 SEHNR, CDR2 FQNEAQ (reference sequence). The CDR3 loop spans 15 amino acids. CDR3 sequence (DNA): TGTGCCAGCAGCTTACTCTCCACAGGGTCAGATACGCAGTATTTT. It encodes CASSLLSTGSDTQYF.

This chain connects TRBV4-3 to TRBJ1-1; 8 bases are a match to TRBD1. CDR1 LGHNA and CDR2 YSLEER come from the germline V gene. The CDR3 runs 11 residues. V lost 4 bases, J lost 10 bases, and 2 bases stayed unmatched. The CDR3 sequence is CASSLGQGAFF. CDR3 bases: TGCGCCAGCAGCCTAGGACAGGGAGCTTTCTTT.

This clone was counted once. The chain is built from TRBV5-8 and TRBJ2-5; 7 positions agree with TRBD1. The J segment lost 2 bases and the V segment lost 4 bases, leaving 5 bases of the junction unmatched. From germline, CDR1 is SGHTS and CDR2 YDEGEE. The CDR3 covers 14 residues. The DNA of the CDR3 is TGTGCCAGCAGCCTCCGACAGGGACAAGAGACCCAGTACTTC. It codes for CASSLRQGQETQYF.

V is TRBV6-6 and J is TRBJ2-7; 7 bases match TRBD2. V lost 0 bases to trimming and J lost 7 bases; unmatched junction nucleotides: 6. The CDR3 has 14 residues. CDR1 and CDR2 from the germline V gene are MNHNY and SVGAGI (reference sequence). The CDR3 nucleotides read TGTGCCAGCAGTTACTCGGGAGGGGCATGGGAGCAGTACTTC. Amino acids: CASSYSGGAWEQYF.

This clone was seen once. The genes are TRBV5-1 and TRBJ1-2; D is uncertain. Germline lookup yields CDR1 SGHRS and CDR2 YFSETQ. The CDR3 runs to 13 residues. V gave up 1 base and J gave up 3 bases, with 7 bases separating them. The CDR3 DNA reads as TGCGCCAGCAGCTTGATAGCGCACTATGGCTACACCTTC. Amino acids: CASSLIAHYGYTF.

V and J are TRBV7-9 and TRBJ1-3; D is unresolved. The V and J ends lost 4 bases and 9 bases respectively, with 13 bases between them. The CDR3 is made up of 13 amino acids. Looked up from germline, CDR1 is SEHNR and CDR2 is FQNEAQ (reference sequence). The CDR3 DNA follows: TGTGCCAGCAGCTCCACCGGCGAGGGCACCATATATTTT. Its translation: CASSSTGEGTIYF.

The rearrangement joins TRBV7-9 to TRBJ2-7, with 8 bases identical to TRBD2. The germline V gene has CDR1 SEHNR and CDR2 FQNEAQ (reference sequence). CDR3 size: 18 residues. J lost 3 bases, V lost 1 base, and 14 bases had no gene match. CDR3 sequence (DNA): TGTGCCAGCAGCTTAGACGGCGATAGCGGGGCGGAGTACTACGAGCAGTACTTC. Its translation is CASSLDGDSGAEYYEQYF.

The J gene is TRBJ2-7, the V gene TRBV6-7, with 7 bases aligning to TRBD1. TRBV6-7 is noted as an ORF with a role that remains uncertain. CDR3 length: 18 residues. Germline trimming cut 2 bases from V and 3 bases from J; bases unmatched to any gene: 16. The CDR3 DNA reads as TGTGCCAGCAGTTACCCAACTGGGACCGGGACAGCCTTCTACGAGCAGTACTTC. It is translated as CASSYPTGTGTAFYEQYF.

This clone was observed once. The CDR3 spells CASSAGTGGVNTQYF. CDR3 nucleotide sequence: TGTGCCAGCAGCGCCGGGACAGGAGGTGTAAATACGCAGTATTTT. The chain recombines TRBV7-2 with TRBJ2-3, with TRBD1 matching over 8 bases. The germline gives CDR1 SGHTA, CDR2 FQGNSA. The CDR3 runs to 15 residues. V was clipped by 5 bases and J by 7 bases; unmatched bases: 11. The full variable domain, rest sourced from reference TRBV7-2 and TRBJ2-3, is GAGVSQSPSNKVTEKGKDVELRCDPISGHTALYWYRQSLGQGLEFLIYFQGNSAPDKSGLPSDRFSAERTGGSVSTLTIQRTQQEDSAVYLCASSAGTGGVNTQYFGPGTRLTVL.

The J gene is TRBJ2-1, the V gene TRBV10-3, with TRBD2 as a possible D gene (6 bases). The germline V gene has CDR1 ENHRY and CDR2 SYGVKD. V lost 8 bases and J 0 bases, leaving 11 bases between the germline ends. This CDR3 comprises 14 residues. The CDR3 spells CAICSAGSYNEQFF. The CDR3, as DNA: TGTGCCATCTGCTCAGCGGGCTCCTACAATGAGCAGTTCTTC.

The gene calls are TRBV27 and TRBJ1-4; 12 bases line up with TRBD1. J was trimmed by 8 bases and V by 3 bases; bases with no gene match: 1. CDR3 size: 14 residues. CDR1 and CDR2 from the germline V gene are MNHEY and SMNVEV (reference sequence). CDR3 amino acids: CASSFGTGGEKLFF. The CDR3 nucleotides read TGTGCCAGCAGTTTTGGGACAGGGGGCGAAAAACTGTTTTTT. The variable domain in full, completed from reference TRBV27 and TRBJ1-4, reads EAQVTQNPRYLITVTGKKLTVTCSQNMNHEYMSWYRQDPGLGLRQIYYSMNVEVTDKGDVPEGYKVSRKEKRNFPLILESPSPNQTSLYFCASSFGTGGEKLFFGSGTQLSVL.

This chain joins TRBV9 and TRBJ1-2; 9 nucleotides line up with TRBD1. V shed 0 bases, J shed 6 bases, and the junction held 3 bases outside the gene matches. Germline V gives CDR1 SGDLS, CDR2 YYNGEE. The length of the CDR3 is 14 residues. CDR3: CASSVGGQGDGYTF. CDR3 sequence (DNA): TGTGCCAGCAGCGTAGGGGGACAGGGCGATGGCTACACCTTC. The entire variable domain, with the rest obtained from reference TRBV9 and TRBJ1-2, is as follows: DSGVTQTPKHLITATGQRVTLRCSPRSGDLSVYWYQQSLDQGLQFLIQYYNGEERAKGNILERFSAQQFPDLHSELNLSSLELGDSALYFCASSVGGQGDGYTFGSGTRLTVV.

The J gene is TRBJ2-2, the V gene TRBV18, with 10 nucleotides matching TRBD2. Per the germline V gene, CDR1 is KGHSH and CDR2 is LQKENI. With V trimmed by 2 bases and J by 5 bases, 17 bases remained unmatched. This CDR3 region has 20 residues. The CDR3 spells CASSPRKREGPKATTGELFF. In nucleotides, the CDR3 is TGTGCCAGCTCACCAAGGAAGCGGGAGGGCCCTAAGGCTACGACCGGGGAGCTGTTTTTT.

The rearrangement joins TRBV2 to TRBJ1-3, with D maybe TRBD1 (5 bases). The V end was cut by 4 bases, the J end by 0 bases, with 10 bases between. The CDR3 covers 15 residues. Germline CDR1 reads SNHLY; CDR2 reads FYNNEI. CDR3 in DNA: TGTGCCAGCAGTGTAGACAGATACTCTGGAAACACCATATATTTT. Translating gives CASSVDRYSGNTIYF.

CDR3 in amino acids: CASSPYGEGGPDTQYF. CDR3 sequence (DNA): TGCGCCAGCAGCCCCTATGGGGAGGGAGGCCCAGATACGCAGTATTTT. This chain joins TRBV4-3 and TRBJ2-3; 7 bases align to TRBD2. Losses at the gene ends were 4 bases for V and 4 bases for J; bases not matched to a gene: 11. CDR3 size: 16 residues. Germline V gene lookup returns CDR1 LGHNA and CDR2 YSLEER.

The chain couples TRBV10-3 to TRBJ2-1; 8 bases agree with TRBD2. This CDR3 is 12 amino acids long. V shed 7 bases, J shed 15 bases, and the junction held 11 bases outside the gene matches. Germline-derived CDR1 and CDR2 are ENHRY and SYGVKD. DNA of the CDR3: TGTGCCATCATGGGGACTAGTAATTCCGCGTTCTTC. Its translation is CAIMGTSNSAFF.

The chain is built from TRBV11-2 and TRBJ2-3; D uncertain. The germline gives CDR1 SGHAT, CDR2 FQNNGV. V was pared by 3 bases and J by 4 bases, with 8 bases between. This CDR3 has 13 residues. CDR3: CASSFDLSDTQYF. DNA for the CDR3: TGTGCCAGCAGCTTTGACTTATCAGATACGCAGTATTTT.

V gene TRBV12-5 combines with J gene TRBJ2-7; unclear D gene. The V end was cut by 4 bases, the J end by 0 bases, with 4 bases between. The CDR3 has 12 amino acids. In germline, CDR1 is LGHNT, CDR2 FRNRAP. The CDR3 nucleotides are TGTGCTAGTGGTTGGAGCTCCTACGAGCAGTACTTC. Translating it yields CASGWSSYEQYF.